This T cell receptor (beta chain) was documented in a study of blood T cell repertoires in COVID-19. Study at large: Whether acute or convalescent, the COVID-19 samples came from the United States, Italy and Spain.

Seattle patient enrollment occurred during active infection, with longitudinal follow-up thereafter. Study processing details: By means of reference gene primer amplification, nucleated cell counts were estimated. Data came from immunoSEQ multiplex PCR; TCRdb stores just in-frame clones and leaves some out. Clonal size and the V and J genes are those of that table, whereas D and trimming came from the DNA. The table shows approximately 160,000 clones, with around 86% occurring only once. Trimming removed 6 bases from V and 5 bases from J; junction bases left unmatched: 8. CDR3 length: 14 amino acids. Germline CDR1 SGHTA, CDR2 FQGNSA.

The sequence derives from a man aged 55 to 70 with COVID-19, enrolled during active disease. Sequenced: peripheral blood. The chain couples TRBV7-2 to TRBJ2-7; 9 bases agree with TRBD1. This chain's CDR3 is CASRLQGAADEQYF. The CDR3 bases are TGTGCCAGCAGACTACAGGGGGCGGCCGACGAGCAGTACTTC.